This is a list of T cell receptor beta chains from one sample in a study of tissue T cells after allogeneic stem cell transplantation. Only in-frame clones appear in the TCRdb table, and some are missing; sequencing was by immunoSEQ multiplex PCR. Of about 6,800 clones in the sample, around three fifths were seen once. The specimen was duodenum tissue, collected at autopsy. These receptors all come from a female donor older than 55 with lung cancer. The CDR3 runs from the conserved cysteine through the conserved F or W. Fields, in order: V gene, clone size, D gene, J gene, CDR3 DNA, CDR3 protein. The D gene is left open where the match is weak. Only some rows state a clone size, as once, few, many or a class for expanded clones.

V gene: TRBV3-1/TRBV3-2; clone size: few; D gene: -; J gene: TRBJ2-7; CDR3 DNA: TGTGCCAGCAGCCAACAGACGGGAAGGGACGAGCAGTACTTC; CDR3 protein: CASSQQTGRDEQYF
V gene: TRBV4-1; clone size: medium-sized; D gene: -; J gene: TRBJ2-1; CDR3 DNA: TGCGCCAGCAGCCAAGATCCAGGGTCTACCTACAATGAGCAGTTCTTC; CDR3 protein: CASSQDPGSTYNEQFF
V gene: TRBV5-8; clone size: few; D gene: TRBD1; J gene: TRBJ2-3; CDR3 DNA: TGTGCCAGCAGGGAGACAGGGGGCCCGCCAGATACGCAGTATTTT; CDR3 protein: CASRETGGPPDTQYF
V gene: TRBV5-1; clone size: -; D gene: TRBD2; J gene: TRBJ2-1; CDR3 DNA: TGCGCCAGCAGGGGGACTAGCGGAAGCTACAATGAGCAGTTCTTC; CDR3 protein: CASRGTSGSYNEQFF
V gene: TRBV6-1; clone size: -; D gene: TRBD2; J gene: TRBJ2-7; CDR3 DNA: TGTGCCAGCAGTGAATGGGGGAGGGCCTTTATAATAGTAGCGGCCTACGAGCAGTACTTC; CDR3 protein: CASSEWGRAFIIVAAYEQYF
V gene: TRBV5-1; clone size: -; D gene: -; J gene: TRBJ2-4; CDR3 DNA: TGCGCCAGCAGCAACGGGCCGCCCGAAGACATTCAGTACTTC; CDR3 protein: CASSNGPPEDIQYF
V gene: TRBV4-2; clone size: -; D gene: TRBD1; J gene: TRBJ2-1; CDR3 DNA: TGTGCCAGCAGCCAAGGGGATCGGGACAGGACGTTCTTC; CDR3 protein: CASSQGDRDRTFF
V gene: TRBV7-3; clone size: -; D gene: TRBD1; J gene: TRBJ2-1; CDR3 DNA: TGTGCCAGCAGCCCCGGGACAGGGGTGGGCAATGAGCAGTTCTTC; CDR3 protein: CASSPGTGVGNEQFF
V gene: TRBV5-1; clone size: -; D gene: TRBD1; J gene: TRBJ1-2; CDR3 DNA: TGCGCCAGCAGCCGAGGGACAGGCCAAATCTATGGCTACACCTTC; CDR3 protein: CASSRGTGQIYGYTF
V gene: TRBV18; clone size: medium-sized; D gene: TRBD1; J gene: TRBJ1-1; CDR3 DNA: TGTGCCAGCTCACAGGACAGGAAGAACACTGAAGCTTTCTTT; CDR3 protein: CASSQDRKNTEAFF
V gene: TRBV4-2; clone size: -; D gene: -; J gene: TRBJ1-2; CDR3 DNA: TGTGCCAGCAGCCAAGGAGATGACCTCGTTGAGGACTACACCTTC; CDR3 protein: CASSQGDDLVEDYTF
V gene: TRBV9; clone size: few; D gene: -; J gene: TRBJ2-3; CDR3 DNA: TGTGCCAGCAGCGTATTACAGGGCACAGATACGCAGTATTTT; CDR3 protein: CASSVLQGTDTQYF
V gene: TRBV10-3; clone size: -; D gene: TRBD1; J gene: TRBJ1-4; CDR3 DNA: TGTGCCATCAGTGAGCCCCAGGGGGGGAGAGAAAAACTGTTTTTT; CDR3 protein: CAISEPQGGREKLFF
V gene: TRBV19; clone size: -; D gene: -; J gene: TRBJ2-7; CDR3 DNA: TGTGCCAGTAGTATCAATGGGCAGCCCCCGCCCTACGAGCAGTACTTC; CDR3 protein: CASSINGQPPPYEQYF
V gene: TRBV11-2; clone size: -; D gene: TRBD2; J gene: TRBJ2-2; CDR3 DNA: TGTGCCAGCAGGTTTCTAGCGGGGGAAAGGGCTGGTTCGTACGGGGAGCTGTTTTTT; CDR3 protein: CASRFLAGERAGSYGELFF
V gene: TRBV2; clone size: -; D gene: TRBD1; J gene: TRBJ1-4; CDR3 DNA: TGTGCCAGCAGATCCGACAGGGGTCCTAATGAAAAACTGTTTTTT; CDR3 protein: CASRSDRGPNEKLFF
V gene: TRBV7-9; clone size: -; D gene: -; J gene: TRBJ2-7; CDR3 DNA: TGTGCCAGCAGCCCCTCCTACGAGCAGTACTTC; CDR3 protein: CASSPSYEQYF
V gene: TRBV2; clone size: few; D gene: TRBD1; J gene: TRBJ1-5; CDR3 DNA: TGTGCCAGCGCCAGACAGGGTCAAGGAAGCAATCAGCCCCAGCATTTT; CDR3 protein: CASARQGQGSNQPQHF
V gene: TRBV3-1/TRBV3-2; clone size: -; D gene: -; J gene: TRBJ1-2; CDR3 DNA: TGTGCCAGCAGCGACCTCTCACGCAAACAACGCTATGGCTACACCTTC; CDR3 protein: CASSDLSRKQRYGYTF
V gene: TRBV5-4; clone size: -; D gene: -; J gene: TRBJ1-2; CDR3 DNA: TGTGCCAGCAGCTCCCTCAAGAACAGGGAAGGCTACACCTTC; CDR3 protein: CASSSLKNREGYTF
V gene: TRBV5-1; clone size: -; D gene: -; J gene: TRBJ2-3; CDR3 DNA: TGCGCCAGCAGCTTTCGGACTTCGGGCTATCATACGCAGTATTTT; CDR3 protein: CASSFRTSGYHTQYF
V gene: TRBV6-6; clone size: -; D gene: -; J gene: TRBJ2-3; CDR3 DNA: TGTGCCAGCCGAGTAAGGGATACGCAGTATTTT; CDR3 protein: CASRVRDTQYF
V gene: TRBV6-2/TRBV6-3; clone size: medium-sized; D gene: -; J gene: TRBJ1-2; CDR3 DNA: TGTGCCAGCAGTTACTCGTTCCGGGAAGGCTACACCTTC; CDR3 protein: CASSYSFREGYTF
V gene: TRBV5-1; clone size: -; D gene: -; J gene: TRBJ2-7; CDR3 DNA: TGCGCCAGCAGCTTGGCCCTCCCTTTGGAGCAGTACTTC; CDR3 protein: CASSLALPLEQYF
V gene: TRBV20-1; clone size: -; D gene: -; J gene: TRBJ1-6; CDR3 DNA: TGCAGTGCCCCTTTAAACGGGGCCCTCCACTTT; CDR3 protein: CSAPLNGALHF
V gene: TRBV7-2; clone size: medium-sized; D gene: TRBD2; J gene: TRBJ2-6; CDR3 DNA: TGTGCCCTGGGAGGGGTCTCTGGGGCCAACGTCCTGACTTTC; CDR3 protein: CALGGVSGANVLTF
V gene: TRBV6-2/TRBV6-3; clone size: -; D gene: TRBD1; J gene: TRBJ2-4; CDR3 DNA: TGTGCCAGCAGCTCCGAAGGACAGGCGGGCAAAAACATTCAGTACTTC; CDR3 protein: CASSSEGQAGKNIQYF
V gene: TRBV2; clone size: few; D gene: -; J gene: TRBJ2-3; CDR3 DNA: TGTGCCAGCAGTAGACTGGCGGAGGCGGGGACAGATACGCAGTATTTT; CDR3 protein: CASSRLAEAGTDTQYF
V gene: TRBV29-1; clone size: -; D gene: -; J gene: TRBJ1-2; CDR3 DNA: TGCAGCGTGGGGGGGGCGGGGGCCCTCTTCTATGGCTACACCTTC; CDR3 protein: CSVGGAGALFYGYTF
V gene: TRBV7-8; clone size: -; D gene: -; J gene: TRBJ2-7; CDR3 DNA: TGTGCCAGCAGCCGCCAGGCGTCCCACTTGGACGAGCAGTACTTC; CDR3 protein: CASSRQASHLDEQYF
V gene: TRBV12-3/TRBV12-4; clone size: few; D gene: -; J gene: TRBJ1-2; CDR3 DNA: TGTGCCAGCGGCCTTAAGCCAGACCATGGCTACACCTTC; CDR3 protein: CASGLKPDHGYTF
V gene: TRBV7-2; clone size: few; D gene: TRBD1; J gene: TRBJ2-7; CDR3 DNA: TGTGCCAGCAGCTGGGACAGGGGTCGCGAGCAGTACTTC; CDR3 protein: CASSWDRGREQYF
V gene: TRBV2; clone size: few; D gene: -; J gene: TRBJ2-7; CDR3 DNA: TGTGCCAGCAGTGAAACGGGGGCAGGGTTCACATCCTACGAGCAGTACTTC; CDR3 protein: CASSETGAGFTSYEQYF
V gene: TRBV19; clone size: once; D gene: TRBD2; J gene: TRBJ2-2; CDR3 DNA: TGTGCCAGTAGACCTAGCGGGAGGACCGGGGAGCTGTTTTTT; CDR3 protein: CASRPSGRTGELFF
V gene: TRBV6-5; clone size: -; D gene: -; J gene: TRBJ2-7; CDR3 DNA: TGTGCCAGCAAGTATGGACGGGAATTCAACGAGCAGTACTTC; CDR3 protein: CASKYGREFNEQYF
V gene: TRBV5-1; clone size: -; D gene: TRBD1; J gene: TRBJ2-3; CDR3 DNA: TGCGCCAGCAGCTTGCTTAACAGGGGAACAGATACGCAGTATTTT; CDR3 protein: CASSLLNRGTDTQYF
V gene: TRBV30; clone size: -; D gene: -; J gene: TRBJ2-1; CDR3 DNA: TGTGCCTGGAGTTCCGGGACCACCAACAATGAGCAGTTCTTC; CDR3 protein: CAWSSGTTNNEQFF
V gene: TRBV5-6; clone size: -; D gene: TRBD1; J gene: TRBJ2-1; CDR3 DNA: TGTGCCAGCAGCTTGGCGGGACAGGGCTACTCCTACAATGAGCAGTTCTTC; CDR3 protein: CASSLAGQGYSYNEQFF
V gene: TRBV7-8; clone size: -; D gene: -; J gene: TRBJ1-1; CDR3 DNA: TGTGCCAGCAGCCCACAGGAAAACACTGAAGCTTTCTTT; CDR3 protein: CASSPQENTEAFF
V gene: TRBV15; clone size: -; D gene: TRBD2; J gene: TRBJ2-5; CDR3 DNA: TGTGCCACCAGGAAACTAGCGCACCAAGAGACCCAGTACTTC; CDR3 protein: CATRKLAHQETQYF
V gene: TRBV19; clone size: -; D gene: -; J gene: TRBJ2-5; CDR3 DNA: TGTGCCAGCAAGGAGGGGAAGGGCGGAGAGACCCAGTACTTC; CDR3 protein: CASKEGKGGETQYF
V gene: TRBV19; clone size: few; D gene: TRBD1; J gene: TRBJ1-5; CDR3 DNA: TGTGCCAGTAGTCCTGGGACAGGACGTGATCAGCCCCAGCATTTT; CDR3 protein: CASSPGTGRDQPQHF
V gene: TRBV9; clone size: -; D gene: -; J gene: TRBJ1-2; CDR3 DNA: TGTGCCAGCAGCACTAGTCAGGGGATCTATGGCTACACCTTC; CDR3 protein: CASSTSQGIYGYTF
V gene: TRBV11-3; clone size: -; D gene: TRBD2; J gene: TRBJ2-7; CDR3 DNA: TGTGCCAGCAGCTCTTTTACCGGGACTAGTTTAAACGAGCAGTACTTC; CDR3 protein: CASSSFTGTSLNEQYF
V gene: TRBV5-1; clone size: -; D gene: -; J gene: TRBJ2-6; CDR3 DNA: TGCGCCAGCAGCTTGGTACAGAGCTCTGGGGCCAACGTCCTGACTTTC; CDR3 protein: CASSLVQSSGANVLTF
V gene: TRBV7-9; clone size: once; D gene: -; J gene: TRBJ1-4; CDR3 DNA: TGTGCCAGCAGCGTCCTTTCCCTAACTAATGAAAAACTGTTTTTT; CDR3 protein: CASSVLSLTNEKLFF
V gene: TRBV5-1; clone size: -; D gene: TRBD2; J gene: TRBJ2-1; CDR3 DNA: TGCGCCAGCAGACTAGCGCTTACTTACAATGAGCAGTTCTTC; CDR3 protein: CASRLALTYNEQFF
V gene: TRBV5-1; clone size: few; D gene: -; J gene: TRBJ2-2; CDR3 DNA: TGCGCCAGCAGCTTGATTCCAACCGGGGAGCTGTTTTTT; CDR3 protein: CASSLIPTGELFF
V gene: TRBV6-5; clone size: -; D gene: -; J gene: TRBJ1-1; CDR3 DNA: TGTGCCAGCAGCTTGGGACGTACGAACACTGAAGCTTTCTTT; CDR3 protein: CASSLGRTNTEAFF
V gene: TRBV18; clone size: -; D gene: TRBD1; J gene: TRBJ2-5; CDR3 DNA: TGTGCCAGCTCCCCAAGACAGGGGTGGGAGACCCAGTACTTC; CDR3 protein: CASSPRQGWETQYF
V gene: TRBV9; clone size: -; D gene: -; J gene: TRBJ2-5; CDR3 DNA: TGTGCCAGCAGCGCCGGAAGAACCGGGGAGACCCAGTACTTC; CDR3 protein: CASSAGRTGETQYF
V gene: TRBV19; clone size: once; D gene: TRBD1; J gene: TRBJ1-5; CDR3 DNA: TGTGCCAGTAGTTCCCCGGACAGGGGAGGCAATCAGCCCCAGCATTTT; CDR3 protein: CASSSPDRGGNQPQHF
V gene: TRBV6-2/TRBV6-3; clone size: once; D gene: -; J gene: TRBJ1-1; CDR3 DNA: TGTGCCAGCAGTTACTCGAACCCGGGCGCCGGGTTCGGGGCTTTCTTT; CDR3 protein: CASSYSNPGAGFGAFF
V gene: TRBV5-4; clone size: medium-sized; D gene: -; J gene: TRBJ1-2; CDR3 DNA: TGTGCCAGCAGCCCCAGGGGAAACTATGGCTACACCTTC; CDR3 protein: CASSPRGNYGYTF
V gene: TRBV19; clone size: few; D gene: TRBD1; J gene: TRBJ1-2; CDR3 DNA: TGTGCCAGTAGTTCCCGGGACAGGGGTGGCTACACCTTC; CDR3 protein: CASSSRDRGGYTF
V gene: TRBV6-5; clone size: few; D gene: TRBD2; J gene: TRBJ2-3; CDR3 DNA: TGTGCCAGCAGTTTTTCTAGCGGGATTATAGATACGCAGTATTTT; CDR3 protein: CASSFSSGIIDTQYF
V gene: TRBV19; clone size: -; D gene: TRBD1; J gene: TRBJ2-5; CDR3 DNA: TGTGCCAGTAGTATAGTGACAGGGGTTAAGACCCAGTACTTC; CDR3 protein: CASSIVTGVKTQYF
V gene: TRBV5-1; clone size: medium-sized; D gene: -; J gene: TRBJ2-2; CDR3 DNA: TGCGCCAGCAGCTTGAGGGCTAGCGCGAACACCGGGGAGCTGTTTTTT; CDR3 protein: CASSLRASANTGELFF